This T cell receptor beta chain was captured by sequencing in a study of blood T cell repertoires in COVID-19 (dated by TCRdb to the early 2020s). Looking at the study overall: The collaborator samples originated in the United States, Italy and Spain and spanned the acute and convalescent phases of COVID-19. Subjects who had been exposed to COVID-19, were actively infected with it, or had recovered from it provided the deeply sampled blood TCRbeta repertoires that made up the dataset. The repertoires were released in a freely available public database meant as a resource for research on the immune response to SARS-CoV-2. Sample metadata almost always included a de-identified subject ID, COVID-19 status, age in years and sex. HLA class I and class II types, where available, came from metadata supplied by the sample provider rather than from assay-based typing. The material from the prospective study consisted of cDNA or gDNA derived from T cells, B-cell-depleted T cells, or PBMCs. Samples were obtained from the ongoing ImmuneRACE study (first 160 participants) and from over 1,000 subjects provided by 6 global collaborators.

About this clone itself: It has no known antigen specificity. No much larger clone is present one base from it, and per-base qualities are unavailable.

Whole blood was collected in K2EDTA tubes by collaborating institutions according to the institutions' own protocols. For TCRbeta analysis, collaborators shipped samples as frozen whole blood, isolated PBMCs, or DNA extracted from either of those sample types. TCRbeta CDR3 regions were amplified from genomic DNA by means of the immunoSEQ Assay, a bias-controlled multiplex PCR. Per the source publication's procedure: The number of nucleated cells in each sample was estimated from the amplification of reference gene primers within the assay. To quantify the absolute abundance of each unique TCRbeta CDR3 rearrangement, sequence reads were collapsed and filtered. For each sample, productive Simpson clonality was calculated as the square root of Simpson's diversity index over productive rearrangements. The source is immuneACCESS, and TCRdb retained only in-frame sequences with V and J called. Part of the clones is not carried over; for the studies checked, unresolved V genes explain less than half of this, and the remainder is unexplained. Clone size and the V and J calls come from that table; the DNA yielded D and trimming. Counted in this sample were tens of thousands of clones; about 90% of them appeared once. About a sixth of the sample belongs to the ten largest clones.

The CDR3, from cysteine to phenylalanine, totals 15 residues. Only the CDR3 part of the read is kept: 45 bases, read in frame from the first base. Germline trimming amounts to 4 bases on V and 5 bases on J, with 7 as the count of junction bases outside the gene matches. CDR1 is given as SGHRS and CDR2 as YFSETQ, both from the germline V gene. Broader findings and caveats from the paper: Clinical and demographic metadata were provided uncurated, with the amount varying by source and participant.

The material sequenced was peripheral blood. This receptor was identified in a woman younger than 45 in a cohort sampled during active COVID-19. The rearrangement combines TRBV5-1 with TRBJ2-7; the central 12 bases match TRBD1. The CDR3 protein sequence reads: CASSLGDRGQNEQYF. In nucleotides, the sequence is TGCGCCAGCAGCCTGGGGGACAGGGGGCAGAACGAGCAGTACTTC.